This T cell receptor (beta chain) derives from a study of T-cell reconstitution after alpha-beta-depleted transplantation in children. General study findings and limits: Surviving thymic progenitors and recipient T cells were the source of high TCRbeta diversity at day 60 in some patients. Once a year had passed after transplant, T-cell counts and diversity came mostly from newly produced T cells. Several hundred expanded graft clones reportedly supplied alpha-beta T cells about two months after transplant.

This clonotype was picked up many times. Its target is unknown. Germline V gene lookup returns CDR1 SQVTM and CDR2 ANQGSEA. CDR3 length equals 12 residues. Trimming took 7 bases from V and 5 from J, leaving 11 bases between them. For TCRbeta, the library was prepared with unique molecular identifiers. Each CDR3 protein is one row after TCRdb ran MiXCR on the PCR reads. The sample shows 210,000 or so distinct CDR3 sequences, about 11% of them seen only once. Here the sequenced sample was PBMCs, taken before TCRalphabeta/CD19-depleted stem cell transplant. The chain recombines TRBV29-1 with TRBJ1-4; D perhaps matches TRBD1 (5 bases). The sequence derives from a child less than two years old with acute myeloid leukemia, due to receive a stem cell transplant. CDR3 sequence reads: CSALRGNEKLFF. Here the CDR3 DNA reads TGCAGCGCCCTGCGGGGGAATGAAAAACTGTTTTTT.